The 24 T cell receptor beta chains below all came from one sample that was sequenced in a study of CD8+ T cells in alopecia areata. Isolated RNA was reverse transcribed into cDNA used as the sequencing template. Method: immunoSEQ multiplex PCR; TCRdb's copy keeps in-frame clones and lacks some. The sample lists fewer than 200,000 clones; around 50% were seen once. The specimen comprised CD4+ T cells sorted from blood, sampled at week 0. Receptors originate from a human donor with alopecia areata.

The rearrangement links TRBV7-9 to TRBJ1-5; 9 nucleotides line up with TRBD1. Germline assignment: CDR1 SEHNR and CDR2 FQNEAQ (reference sequence). The CDR3 covers 15 residues. V shed 5 bases and J 4 bases; nucleotides not matched to a gene: 6. In DNA form, the CDR3 reads TGTGCCAGCAGCGCCGGGACAGGGCTTAATCAGCCCCAGCATTTT. As protein: CASSAGTGLNQPQHF.

The CDR3 DNA reads as TGTGCCAGCAGCTCACTAGCGCTCGGCACAGATACGCAGTATTTT. Translating it yields CASSSLALGTDTQYF. The chain joins TRBV7-9 to TRBJ2-3; 7 bases map to TRBD2. CDR1 and CDR2 from the germline V gene are SEHNR and FQNEAQ (reference sequence). The CDR3 spans 15 residues. Trimming took 4 bases from V and 1 from J; bases not matched to a gene: 5.

The chain recombines TRBV29-1 with TRBJ1-5, with TRBD1 as a possible D gene (6 bases). The length of the CDR3 is 14 residues. The ends were cut back, 5 bases at V and 0 bases at J, with 11 bases in the middle. Germline V gives CDR1 SQVTM, CDR2 ANQGSEA. The CDR3 loop reads CSVSTGFSNQPQHF. In DNA form, the CDR3 reads TGCAGCGTTTCGACAGGATTTAGCAATCAGCCCCAGCATTTT.

This clone was recorded a few times. The rearrangement links TRBV4-1 to TRBJ2-3; D ambiguous. The CDR3 contains 13 residues. The V gene's germline CDR1 is MGHRA and CDR2 YSYEKL. The V gene lost 2 bases and the J gene lost 6 bases, with 9 bases spanning the gap. CDR3 coding DNA: TGCGCCAGCAGCCAACCCCAAAGGGATACGCAGTATTTT. Protein sequence: CASSQPQRDTQYF.

V is TRBV29-1 and J is TRBJ2-3; D call uncertain. CDR3 length equals 12 residues. Trimming took off 6 bases at V and 4 bases at J, with 11 bases between the two ends. CDR1 is SQVTM, CDR2 ANQGSEA, per germline. This CDR3 reads CSVGMSADTQYF. DNA for the CDR3: TGCAGCGTGGGGATGTCTGCAGATACGCAGTATTTT.

Remarks on this clone: Other DNA sequences within the sample encode an identical CDR3. The chain recombines TRBV5-1 with TRBJ1-5, with TRBD1 matching 9 bases. With V trimmed by 4 bases and J by 5 bases, 4 bases remained unmatched. The CDR3 is 14 residues long. Germline CDR1 reads SGHRS; CDR2 reads YFSETQ. The CDR3 region has the DNA TGCGCCAGCAGCGTGGGACAGGGCGATCAGCCCCAGCATTTT. Protein sequence: CASSVGQGDQPQHF.

The V and J genes are TRBV29-1 and TRBJ2-5, with D possibly matching TRBD2 (5 bases). The V and J ends lost 0 bases and 1 base respectively, with 12 bases between them. This CDR3 is 15 amino acids long. Germline V gives CDR1 SQVTM, CDR2 ANQGSEA. In DNA, the CDR3 is TGCAGCGTTGAAGACGTTGGGAGATTCCAAGAGACCCAGTACTTC. Translating it yields CSVEDVGRFQETQYF.

The chain has TRBV30 and TRBJ2-6; D perhaps matches TRBD2 (5 bases). Trimming stripped 5 bases from V and 0 bases from J, with 20 bases between. Germline V lookup: CDR1 GTSNPN, CDR2 SVGIG (reference sequence). There are 18 residues in the CDR3. The CDR3 DNA reads as TGTGCCTGGTCGAACCCGGGTGCGGGTATCTCTGGGGCCAACGTCCTGACTTTC. It is translated as CAWSNPGAGISGANVLTF.

The chain employs TRBV7-3 and TRBJ2-3, with a tentative D call TRBD2 (5 bases). Germline CDR1 is SGHTA and CDR2 is FQGTGA. Between the trimmed V and J ends, which lost 6 bases and 9 bases, there was a span of 16 bases. The CDR3 sequence is 13 residues long. Here the CDR3 DNA reads TGTGCCAGCAGGGATCGGGATGCCGGGACGCAGTATTTT. It codes for CASRDRDAGTQYF.

This chain connects TRBV29-1 to TRBJ1-2; D uncertain. V was trimmed by 1 base and J by 7 bases, leaving 13 bases between them. In germline, CDR1 is SQVTM, CDR2 ANQGSEA. The CDR3 has 13 amino acids. CDR3 residues: CSVEALGLGGYTF. CDR3 DNA sequence: TGCAGCGTTGAAGCTTTGGGGTTGGGTGGCTACACCTTC.

As for this clone: This same CDR3 is encoded by further DNA sequences in the sample. CDR3 DNA: TGCGCCAGCAGCTTGGGGAGCTCCTACAATGAGCAGTTCTTC. It is translated as CASSLGSSYNEQFF. The V and J genes are TRBV5-1 and TRBJ2-1; the D is unclear. This CDR3 has 14 amino acids. Trimming shortened V by 0 bases and J by 0 bases, and 4 bases separated the two germline ends. Per the germline V gene, CDR1 is SGHRS and CDR2 is YFSETQ.

The chain's CDR3 is CASSSSSQGSGYTF. The CDR3 DNA follows: TGTGCCAGCTCAAGCTCAAGCCAGGGTAGCGGCTACACCTTC. The chain joins TRBV18 to TRBJ1-2; D perhaps matches TRBD1 (5 bases). The CDR3 contains 14 residues. Trimming took off 5 bases at V and 8 bases at J, with 18 bases between the two ends. Germline CDR1 reads KGHSH; CDR2 reads LQKENI.

The V and J genes are TRBV10-3 and TRBJ2-3; 10 nucleotides match TRBD2. Germline lookup yields CDR1 ENHRY and CDR2 SYGVKD. The length of the CDR3 is 22 residues. With V trimmed by 3 bases and J by 3 bases, 24 bases remained unmatched. The CDR3 loop reads CAISDGASGGQGDLSWTDTQYF. CDR3 nucleotide sequence: TGTGCCATCAGTGATGGGGCTAGCGGGGGCCAGGGGGATCTTTCGTGGACAGATACGCAGTATTTT.

This clone has a handful of counts. CDR3 protein: CASSPSVGYSGNTIYF. DNA of the CDR3: TGTGCCAGCTCACCGAGTGTGGGCTACTCTGGAAACACCATATATTTT. V gene TRBV18 combines with J gene TRBJ1-3, with D hard to call. This CDR3 comprises 16 residues. Per the germline V gene, CDR1 is KGHSH and CDR2 is LQKENI. V was clipped by 3 bases and J by 0 bases, with 12 bases between them.

The sample holds a few counts of this clone. This chain joins TRBV5-1 and TRBJ2-5; TRBD1 matches 8 bases. J was trimmed by 2 bases and V by 1 base; bases with no gene match: 4. The germline V gene encodes CDR1 SGHRS and CDR2 YFSETQ. This CDR3 has 15 residues. CDR3 protein: CASSLTGGHQETQYF. The CDR3 bases are TGCGCCAGCAGCTTGACAGGGGGTCATCAAGAGACCCAGTACTTC.

This rearrangement joins TRBV2 to TRBJ2-6, with D uncertain. CDR1 SNHLY and CDR2 FYNNEI come from the germline V gene. V lost 4 bases, J lost 0 bases, and 10 bases lay in between. The CDR3 is 16 amino acids. CDR3: CASSGGRHSGANVLTF. The CDR3 DNA reads as TGTGCCAGCAGTGGCGGCAGGCACTCTGGGGCCAACGTCCTGACTTTC.

The chain carries TRBV5-1 and TRBJ2-1; perhaps TRBD2 as D (6 bases). The CDR3 runs 14 residues. V was clipped by 2 bases and J by 3 bases, with 9 bases between them. In germline, CDR1 is SGHRS, CDR2 YFSETQ. CDR3 in DNA: TGCGCCAGCAGCTTCTCGGGGGACTACAATGAGCAGTTCTTC. This translates into CASSFSGDYNEQFF. The full variable domain, with the rest looked up from reference TRBV5-1 and TRBJ2-1, is KAGVTQTPRYLIKTRGQQVTLSCSPISGHRSVSWYQQTPGQGLQFLFEYFSETQRNKGNFPGRFSGRQFSNSRSEMNVSTLELGDSALYLCASSFSGDYNEQFFGPGTRLTVL.

This chain connects TRBV6-6 to TRBJ1-5; D not resolved. CDR1 is MNHNY and CDR2 is SVGAGI in the germline V gene (reference sequence). V was pared by 6 bases and J by 1 base, with 13 bases between. The CDR3 spans 15 residues. Written as DNA, the CDR3 is TGTGCCAGCAGCCTCGAAGAGTTGAGCAATCAGCCCCAGCATTTT. It translates to CASSLEELSNQPQHF.

The rearrangement uses TRBV6-5 and TRBJ2-1, with unresolved D. The CDR3 sequence is 15 residues long. V was cut by 2 bases and J by 7 bases, with 15 bases left in between. Germline V gene lookup returns CDR1 MNHEY and CDR2 SVGAGI. This CDR3 is CASSYESRSGNEQFF. The CDR3 region has the DNA TGTGCCAGCAGTTACGAGAGCCGGTCCGGGAATGAGCAGTTCTTC.

The chain uses TRBV2 and TRBJ2-2; the match to TRBD1 covers 8 bases. Unmatched junction bases numbered 9, after V lost 5 bases and J lost 1 base. Germline V gives CDR1 SNHLY, CDR2 FYNNEI. The length of the CDR3 is 17 residues. The CDR3 loop reads CASSYPGQGRNTGELFF. CDR3 DNA: TGTGCCAGCAGTTATCCCGGACAGGGCCGGAACACCGGGGAGCTGTTTTTT.

This chain connects TRBV29-1 to TRBJ2-7; 7 nucleotides agree with TRBD1. Germline V CDR1 and CDR2: SQVTM, ANQGSEA. CDR3 length equals 12 residues. V dropped 6 bases and J dropped 3; count of bases not matched to a gene: 5. Here the CDR3 reads CSVGQLDYEQYF. DNA of the CDR3: TGCAGCGTGGGACAGCTAGACTACGAGCAGTACTTC.

This clone has more than one count but fewer than ten. The chain employs TRBV19 and TRBJ2-1; TRBD1 matches 8 bases. Germline values: CDR1 LNHDA, CDR2 SQIVND (reference sequence). The CDR3 has 15 residues. Trimming at V came to 6 bases and at J to 7 bases, leaving 11 bases not matched to a gene. CDR3 DNA: TGTGCCAGTAGACCCTTAGGGACAGGCGGTAATGAGCAGTTCTTC. Translation gives CASRPLGTGGNEQFF.

The chain recombines TRBV6-6 with TRBJ2-5; 9 nucleotides match TRBD1. V was pared by 10 bases and J by 5 bases, with 11 bases of the junction left unmatched. The CDR3 totals 14 residues. The germline V gene has CDR1 MNHNY and CDR2 SVGAGI (reference sequence). The CDR3 DNA follows: TGTGCCACCTTCGCCCGGACAGGGGACGAGACCCAGTACTTC. Translation: CATFARTGDETQYF.

The chain couples TRBV4-1 to TRBJ1-2; D might be TRBD1 (5 bases). The CDR3 sequence is 15 residues long. Germline loops: CDR1 MGHRA, CDR2 YSYEKL. Trimming removed 1 base at V and 6 bases at J, with 15 bases between. The CDR3 DNA reads as TGCGCCAGCAGCCAAGCGGACAAGTTCAGGGATGGCTACACCTTC. It specifies CASSQADKFRDGYTF.